The next 12 T cell receptor beta chains were all read from a single sample in a study of T cell responses to AZD1222 COVID-19 vaccine. Assay used: immunoSEQ multiplex PCR; TCRdb lists only in-frame clones, some missing. The table shows 150,000 to 200,000 clones, with approximately 91% occurring only once. Sequencing used peripheral blood, obtained on day 0 of AZD1222 vaccination. These receptors came from an adult in good health.

The chain joins TRBV19 to TRBJ2-3; 8 nucleotides agree with TRBD1. From germline, CDR1 is LNHDA and CDR2 SQIVND (reference sequence). After removal of 6 bases from V and 1 base from J, the junction contained 6 bases not matched to a gene. The CDR3 runs 15 residues. The CDR3 reads CASSLTGAGTDTQYF. CDR3 bases: TGTGCCAGTAGCCTGACAGGGGCGGGCACAGATACGCAGTATTTT.

The chain joins TRBV25-1 to TRBJ2-1, with TRBD2 matching 8 bases. Trimming at V came to 3 bases and at J to 8 bases, leaving 9 bases not matched to a gene. Germline V gene data show CDR1 as MGHDK and CDR2 as SYGVNS. The CDR3 totals 15 residues. DNA for the CDR3: TGTGCCAGCAGTGAGATAAGCGGGAGTAAAGATGAGCAGTTCTTC. Translated, it gives CASSEISGSKDEQFF.

The chain uses TRBV4-3 and TRBJ1-2, with D possibly TRBD1 on 5 matching bases. This CDR3 is 15 amino acids long. Germline loops: CDR1 LGHNA, CDR2 YSLEER. Trimming left V 0 bases short and J 4 bases short, with 12 bases between. CDR3 in amino acids: CASSQDIGQGYGYTF. CDR3 DNA sequence: TGCGCCAGCAGCCAAGATATAGGGCAGGGCTATGGCTACACCTTC.

The genes are TRBV29-1 and TRBJ1-1, with TRBD1 matching 7 bases. Germline-derived CDR1 and CDR2 are SQVTM and ANQGSEA. Trimming removed 4 bases from V and 5 bases from J; junction bases left unmatched: 16. The CDR3 is made up of 16 amino acids. The DNA of the CDR3 is TGCAGCGTTGGCCGCGGGACAGCCGCCCCCACTACTGAAGCTTTCTTT. As protein: CSVGRGTAAPTTEAFF.

A single count supports this clone. This chain joins TRBV28 and TRBJ2-1; 7 nucleotides align to TRBD2. CDR3 length: 14 residues. The ends lost 8 bases at V and 4 bases at J; junction bases unmatched: 8. Per germline, CDR1 MDHEN and CDR2 SYDVKM. The CDR3: CASLASGPYNEQFF. For the CDR3, the DNA is TGTGCCAGCCTGGCTAGCGGCCCTTACAATGAGCAGTTCTTC.

The rearrangement uses TRBV11-2 and TRBJ1-6; D possibly corresponds to TRBD1 (6 bases). Germline V gene data show CDR1 as SGHAT and CDR2 as FQNNGV. CDR3 size: 14 residues. V was shortened by 0 bases and J by 7 bases, with 7 bases between the two germline ends. The CDR3 nucleotides read TGTGCCAGCAGCTTAGAGACAGGAAATTCACCCCTCCACTTT. Protein sequence: CASSLETGNSPLHF.

The gene calls are TRBV5-4 and TRBJ2-3; the D is unclear. This CDR3 region has 13 residues. Germline CDR1 and CDR2: SGHNT and YYREEE (reference sequence). Deletions cut 4 bases from V and 4 bases from J, with 10 bases between. The CDR3: CASSIGPADTQYF. CDR3 coding DNA: TGTGCCAGCAGCATAGGTCCTGCAGATACGCAGTATTTT.

J is TRBJ2-2 and V is TRBV7-3; either TRBD1 or TRBD2 may supply D (5 bases each). V dropped 8 bases and J dropped 5 bases, with 9 bases sitting between them. Germline V gene data show CDR1 as SGHTA and CDR2 as FQGTGA. The CDR3 length is 12 residues. In DNA, the CDR3 is TGTGCCAGCGGGACGGGAACCGGGGAGCTGTTTTTT. Encoded protein: CASGTGTGELFF. Looking up the rest from reference TRBV7-3 and TRBJ2-2 gives the full variable domain: GAGVSQTPSNKVTEKGKYVELRCDPISGHTALYWYRQSLGQGPEFLIYFQGTGAADDSGLPNDRFFAVRPEGSVSTLKIQRTERGDSAVYLCASGTGTGELFFGEGSRLTVL.

This chain joins TRBV11-2 and TRBJ1-5, with 7 bases fitting TRBD1. The junction had 6 bases not matched to a gene; V was cut back by 6 bases and J by 1 base. Germline V CDR1 and CDR2: SGHAT, FQNNGV. This CDR3 has 15 amino acids. CDR3 loop: CASSLQGMSNQPQHF. CDR3 sequence (DNA): TGTGCCAGCAGTTTACAGGGGATGAGCAATCAGCCCCAGCATTTT.

The chain links TRBV27 to TRBJ1-4, with TRBD1 matching 7 bases. Trimming removed 3 bases from V and 8 bases from J; junction bases left unmatched: 3. In germline, CDR1 is MNHEY, CDR2 SMNVEV (reference sequence). CDR3 length: 13 amino acids. In DNA, the CDR3 is TGTGCCAGCAGTTTTACCAGGGGGGAAAAACTGTTTTTT. Residues: CASSFTRGEKLFF.

The chain joins TRBV5-6 to TRBJ1-3; the D gene is possibly TRBD1 (6 bases). V shed 1 base and J shed 0 bases, with 11 bases lying between them. The CDR3 is 16 residues long. Germline CDR1 reads SGHDT; CDR2 reads YYEEEE. CDR3 in amino acids: CASSLPGANSGNTIYF. The CDR3 DNA reads as TGTGCCAGCAGCTTGCCAGGGGCGAACTCTGGAAACACCATATATTTT.

This chain connects TRBV6-5 to TRBJ2-2; D gene uncertain. The CDR3 sequence is 12 residues long. Trimming shortened V by 2 bases and J by 4 bases, and 2 bases separated the two germline ends. The germline gives CDR1 MNHEY, CDR2 SVGAGI. The CDR3 DNA reads TGTGCCAGCAGTTACAGCACCGGGGAGCTGTTTTTT. This gives the protein CASSYSTGELFF.